Below, one T cell receptor beta chain is given with its context. The data originate from a study of CD8 T cells in Susac syndrome. The length of the CDR3 is 15 residues. CDR1 and CDR2 from the germline V gene are MRHNA and SNTAGT. With 3 bases clipped from V and 2 bases from J, the junction kept 2 bases outside the gene matches. After extraction with the RNeasy kit, roughly 0.5 to 1 ug of the RNA was reverse transcribed using random hexamers. TCR beta CDR3 was amplified by immunoSEQ covering 54 Vbeta and 13 Jbeta. Via MiXCR, TCRdb re-called the immunoSEQ multiplex PCR reads, giving one row per CDR3 protein. The table shows hundreds of thousands of distinct CDR3 sequences, with 89% occurring only once. Sequencing of TCR beta covered CD8+ and CD4+ T cells obtained from blood. FACS enriched CD8+ TEMRA cells, while bulk CD8+ and CD4+ were negatively isolated.

The chain links TRBV6-4 to TRBJ2-3, with 10 bases identical to TRBD2. The TCR sequence derives from a human donor with multiple sclerosis. The specimen sequenced was CD8+ T cells from PBMCs. CDR3 amino acids: CASSETSGTTDTQYF. The CDR3 nucleotides read TGTGCCAGCAGTGAAACTAGCGGGACCACAGATACGCAGTATTTT.